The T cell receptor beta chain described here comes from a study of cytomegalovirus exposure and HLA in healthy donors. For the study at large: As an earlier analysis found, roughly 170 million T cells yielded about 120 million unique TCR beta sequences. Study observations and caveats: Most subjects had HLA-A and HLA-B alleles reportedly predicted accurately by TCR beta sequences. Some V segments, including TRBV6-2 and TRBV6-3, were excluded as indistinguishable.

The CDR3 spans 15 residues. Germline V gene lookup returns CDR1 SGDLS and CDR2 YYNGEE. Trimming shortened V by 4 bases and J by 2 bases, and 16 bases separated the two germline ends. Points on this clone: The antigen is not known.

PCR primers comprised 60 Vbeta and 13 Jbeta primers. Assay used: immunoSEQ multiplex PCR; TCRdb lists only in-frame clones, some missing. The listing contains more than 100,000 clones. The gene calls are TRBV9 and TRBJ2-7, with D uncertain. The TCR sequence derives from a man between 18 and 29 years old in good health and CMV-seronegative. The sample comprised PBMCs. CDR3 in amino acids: CASSPKIDWAYEQYF. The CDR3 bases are TGTGCCAGCAGCCCTAAGATCGACTGGGCCTACGAGCAGTACTTC.